This T cell receptor (beta chain) originates from a study of blood T cell repertoires in COVID-19 (TCRdb year 2020). With regard to the full study: The collaborator samples originated in the United States, Italy and Spain and spanned the acute and convalescent phases of COVID-19. The samples were drawn from two sources: the first 160 participants of the ongoing ImmuneRACE study, and over 950 subjects contributed by 6 global collaborators. Deeply sampled blood TCRbeta repertoires from subjects exposed to, actively infected with, or recovered from COVID-19 were included in the dataset. Nearly every sample came with metadata listing a de-identified subject ID, COVID-19 status, age in years and sex. The repertoires were made available in a free public database intended to serve as a resource for research on the immune response to SARS-CoV-2. Where available, HLA class I and class II types were taken from metadata supplied by the sample provider and were not determined by assay-based typing. The material from the prospective study consisted of cDNA or gDNA derived from T cells, B-cell-depleted T cells, or PBMCs.

About this clone: The specificity of this receptor is unknown. Base qualities are not provided; no much larger clone lies one nucleotide away.

At one collaborating source in Seattle, patients were enrolled during active infection and were followed longitudinally through the course of disease. The collaborating institutions used their own protocols to collect whole blood in K2EDTA tubes. For TCRbeta analysis, collaborator samples were shipped as frozen whole blood, as isolated PBMCs, or as DNA extracted from either sample type. At the junction V is shortened by 8 bases and J by 5 bases, with 16 bases in between. Reading from cysteine to phenylalanine, the CDR3 counts 13 amino acids. Just the 39-base CDR3 DNA is kept, in frame starting at base 1. CDR1 and CDR2 were assigned from the germline V gene (reference sequence) as MNHEY and SMNVEV. What the authors observed across the whole study: The quantity of clinical and demographic metadata differed by source and by participant and was supplied without curation.

The immunoSEQ Assay, a bias-controlled multiplex PCR, was used to amplify TCRbeta CDR3 regions from genomic DNA. The original methods were these. Nucleated cell counts per sample were estimated from amplification of reference gene primers within the assay. Sequence reads were collapsed and filtered to measure the absolute abundance of every unique TCRbeta CDR3 rearrangement. For each sample, productive Simpson clonality was calculated as the square root of Simpson's diversity index over productive rearrangements. In TCRdb, the immuneACCESS table is reduced to in-frame sequences with V and J assigned. These tables do not hold every clone; where another copy was compared, an unresolved V gene accounts for under half, and the others remain unexplained. V, J and clone size are those of that table, while D and trimming were read from the DNA. The table for this sample lists 300,000 to 350,000 clones; roughly 89% of them were counted only once. The leading ten clones occupy around 1% of the sample.

The receptor was isolated from a woman aged 40 to 55 with COVID-19, enrolled during active disease. Recombination connected TRBV27 to TRBJ2-7; a tentative D call is TRBD2 (6 bases match). Input material: peripheral blood. The encoded CDR3 is CASGTWQEHEQYF. The nucleotides are TGTGCCAGCGGGACTTGGCAGGAGCACGAGCAGTACTTC.